This T cell receptor beta chain was recovered during a study of cytomegalovirus exposure and HLA in healthy donors. This table comes from immunoSEQ multiplex PCR, and its TCRdb copy is limited to in-frame clones, with some not included. The repertoire holds about 190,000 clones, about 82% seen once, with over 1.3% in the top ten. The junction had 1 base not matched to a gene; V was cut back by 6 bases and J by 3 bases. Germline V gene lookup returns CDR1 SQVTM and CDR2 ANQGSEA. The CDR3 has 12 residues. The rearrangement links TRBV29-1 to TRBJ1-3; TRBD1 matches at 8 bases. This TCR was sampled from a woman under 30 in good health and CMV-seronegative. The sample taken for sequencing was PBMCs. The CDR3 DNA sequence: TGCAGCGTGGGACAGGATGGAAACACCATATATTTT. Protein: CSVGQDGNTIYF.